A single sample gave rise to the 2 T cell receptor beta chains below, sequenced in a study of cytomegalovirus exposure and HLA in healthy donors. Primers included in the PCR were 60 Vbeta and 13 Jbeta primers. Profiled with immunoSEQ multiplex PCR; TCRdb holds only in-frame clones, not every one. The data contain approximately 150,000 clones, more than 60% of them seen just once; the ten biggest clones take up around 11%. Material: PBMCs. The receptors were sampled from a man between 18 and 35 years old in good health and CMV-seropositive.

The V gene is TRBV13, the J gene TRBJ1-2; D perhaps matches TRBD1 (5 bases). The germline V gene encodes CDR1 PRHDT and CDR2 FYEKMQ (reference sequence). V gave up 8 bases and J gave up 3 bases, with 13 bases separating them. This CDR3 is built from 13 residues. The CDR3 loop is CASGYTGHYGYTF. DNA of the CDR3: TGTGCCAGCGGATATACAGGACACTATGGCTACACCTTC. Complete variable domain (other parts from reference TRBV13 and TRBJ1-2): AAGVIQSPRHLIKEKRETATLKCYPIPRHDTVYWYQQGPGQDPQFLISFYEKMQSDKGSIPDRFSAQQFSDYHSELNMSSLELGDSALYFCASGYTGHYGYTFGSGTRLTVV.

This clone appeared once. The J gene is TRBJ2-7, the V gene TRBV4-1; a weak D match, TRBD2 (6 bases). The CDR3 runs 16 residues. Germline V gives CDR1 MGHRA, CDR2 YSYEKL. V was pared by 4 bases and J by 4 bases, with 20 bases between. CDR3 residues: CASSLKAEGRSYEQYF. Here the CDR3 DNA reads TGCGCCAGCAGCCTGAAAGCGGAGGGGAGATCTTACGAGCAGTACTTC.